This TCR beta chain emerged from a study of OX40 agonist ivuxolimab in advanced cancers. Study-wide context: The costimulatory receptor OX40 (CD134) was targeted by ivuxolimab, a fully human IgG2 agonistic monoclonal antibody. Patients were allowed to have had prior anti-PD-1, anti-PD-L1 or anti-CTLA-4 therapy, and less than 45% of the dose-escalation patients had previously received checkpoint inhibitors. Partial responses occurred in three dose-escalation patients, of whom one had hepatocellular carcinoma and two had cutaneous melanoma. Intravenous ivuxolimab was administered to patients every 2 weeks at six dose levels: 0.01, 0.1, 0.3, 1.5, 3 and 10 mg/kg. The dose-escalation cohort was 82.7% male with a mean age of approximately 60 years, ranging from roughly 20 to 80. Of the approximately 50 dose-escalation patients, hepatocellular carcinoma was present in about 20, melanoma in roughly 15, renal cell carcinoma in 9 and head and neck cancer in 9. The paper covers the monotherapy dose-escalation part of the phase I ivuxolimab trial, which included N of about 56 patients. The point of sequencing TCRbeta in the periphery was to test whether ivuxolimab changed TCR sequence diversity and drove clonal T-cell expansion. General conclusions and limits of the study: Antigen specificity was not determined for the clonally expanded peripheral T cells. Low levels of normalized T-cell clonal expansion were also seen in some patients who did not respond. In the 0.1-3.0 mg/kg groups, partial responders had among the lowest normalized peripheral clonal expansion, particularly in CD8+ T cells. After ivuxolimab, expanded clones were on average more numerous among CD8+ T cells than among CD4+ T cells. At doses of 0.1 to 3.0 mg/kg, clonal expansion of both CD4+ and CD8+ blood T cells was observed from baseline to week 6.

Comment on this clone: Its antigen is currently not known. Per-base qualities were not stored, and no clone one base away is much larger.

Genomic DNA was isolated from the sorted cells so that the TCRbeta CDR3 region could be sequenced. The immunoSEQ Assay was used for sequencing of TCRbeta CDR3 regions. In its TCRdb copy, this immuneACCESS table keeps in-frame sequences only and misses some clones. Where compared with another copy, unresolved V genes explain less than half of these, and the others have no known cause. Within this sample are about 51,000 clones, with around 77% of them counted one time only. The ten top clones hold over 2% of the sample. Patients with autoimmune disease history or receiving systemic immunosuppression were excluded from the trial. Peripheral blood for TCR sequencing was collected from all dose cohorts at baseline, on cycle 4 day 1, and on cycle 7 day 1. The samples were taken from a phase I, first-in-human, multicenter, open-label dose-escalation trial of ivuxolimab. Adults with locally advanced or metastatic melanoma, renal cell, hepatocellular, or head and neck squamous cell carcinoma were enrolled in the trial. CD4+ and CD8+ T cells were sorted separately from peripheral blood before TCR sequencing.

The CDR3 goes from the cysteine to the phenylalanine over 15 residues. Only the CDR3 portion is preserved as DNA: 45 bases, with reading frame beginning at the first base. Per the germline V gene, MNHNS is the CDR1 and SASEGT is the CDR2. V and J lose 10 bases and 4 bases, and a span of 20 bases separates them. The source of this sequence is an adult with an advanced solid tumor such as melanoma, head and neck, liver or kidney cancer. The sequencing used CD4+ or CD8+ T cells sorted from blood, collected in a trial of the OX40 agonist ivuxolimab. The V and J genes are TRBV6-1 and TRBJ1-5, with the identity of the D gene unclear. The CDR3 region: CATVPLETVNQPQHF. The sequenced DNA is TGTGCCACCGTCCCGCTAGAGACGGTAAATCAGCCCCAGCATTTT.